Sequencing of this T cell receptor (beta chain) was carried out in a study of T cell repertoires in cytomegalovirus infection. About the research overall: TCR beta signatures that were public indicated CMV infection and matching HLA type.

MiXCR, applied by TCRdb to the reads, yields one record per CDR3 protein. Of about 360,000 distinct CDR3 sequences in the sample, about a sixth are singletons; the top ten hold 8.7%. Study findings and constraints: Within the response measured ex vivo, HLA-C-restricted CMV-specific TCR beta clonotypes were dominant. Of the TCR beta families, the public ones yielded a cumulative frequency that identified carriers of CMV plus the relevant HLA.

In this sample, this clonotype turned up once. Its target is unknown. V trimming: 2 bases; J trimming: 5 bases; junction bases outside the gene matches: 5. CDR3 size: 14 residues. The germline CDR1 and CDR2 sequences are LNHDA and SQIVND (reference sequence). The chain employs TRBV19 and TRBJ2-7, with TRBD1 matching over 8 bases. The sequence was obtained from a human donor in good health (CMV status not recorded). Some clones in this sample may be carry-over from other donors' samples. Source material: PBMCs. CDR3 DNA: TGTGCCAGTAGTATACAGGGGGCGGGCGACGAGCAGTACTTC. It codes for CASSIQGAGDEQYF. Together with reference TRBV19 and TRBJ2-7, the CDR3 gives the full variable domain: DGGITQSPKYLFRKEGQNVTLSCEQNLNHDAMYWYRQDPGQGLRLIYYSQIVNDFQKGDIAEGYSVSREKKESFPLTVTSAQKNPTAFYLCASSIQGAGDEQYFGPGTRLTVT.